This T cell receptor beta chain stems from a study of cytomegalovirus exposure and HLA in healthy donors. In the study overall: The approximately 600 first-cohort repertoires shared a platform with the 130 or so validation repertoires, as reported in a later analysis. Study results and caveats: The study put 150 or so TCR beta chains on its list as cytomegalovirus-associated.

Profiled with immunoSEQ multiplex PCR; TCRdb holds only in-frame clones, not every one. In the table there are about 120,000 clones, about 85% of which are singletons. A note on this clone: Its specificity is unknown.

V was clipped by 0 bases and J by 4 bases, with 4 bases between them. Germline assignment: CDR1 LNHNV and CDR2 YYDKDF (reference sequence). This CDR3 is built from 14 residues. The chain uses TRBV15 and TRBJ1-6; no reliable D call. This TCR came from a woman in her twenties or thirties in good health and CMV-seronegative. Source material: PBMCs. The CDR3 here is CATSRDRYNSPLHF. In nucleotides, the CDR3 is TGTGCCACCAGCAGAGACAGGTATAATTCACCCCTCCACTTT.